Each of the 27 T cell receptor beta chains below was sequenced from the same sample in a study of response to subunit inactivated influenza vaccine. TCRdb re-called the RT-PCR reads with MiXCR, one entry per CDR3 protein. The repertoire holds fewer than 600,000 distinct CDR3 sequences, with less than 7.5% as singletons. Sequencing used PBMCs from blood, obtained 23 months after vaccination. These receptors were collected from a man aged 45 to 75 who received an inactivated influenza vaccine.

This clonotype was counted a few times. The rearrangement links TRBV28 to TRBJ2-1; D is perhaps TRBD1 (5 bases). The CDR3 covers 14 residues. The germline V and J ends were trimmed by 0 bases and 7 bases, with 10 bases remaining between them. Per the germline V gene, CDR1 is MDHEN and CDR2 is SYDVKM. For the CDR3, the DNA is TGTGCCAGCAGTTTATGGACAGTTTCAAATGAGCAGTTCTTC. Encoded protein: CASSLWTVSNEQFF.

This clonotype was seen only a few times. The V and J genes are TRBV4-1 and TRBJ2-6; maybe TRBD1 (5 bases). The CDR3 extends over 16 amino acids. V gave up 0 bases and J gave up 1 base, with 7 bases separating them. Germline CDR1 and CDR2: MGHRA and YSYEKL. The CDR3 sequence is CASSQDQGSGANVLTF. CDR3 coding DNA: TGCGCCAGCAGCCAAGATCAGGGTTCTGGGGCCAACGTCCTGACTTTC.

The V and J genes are TRBV20-1 and TRBJ2-7; TRBD2 matches 8 bases. With 1 base clipped from V and 2 bases from J, the junction kept 7 bases outside the gene matches. Germline CDR1 reads DFQATT; CDR2 reads SNEGSKA (reference sequence). The CDR3 loop spans 15 amino acids. This chain's CDR3 is CSARATAGLAYEQYF. The CDR3 DNA is TGCAGTGCTAGAGCAACCGCGGGACTAGCCTACGAGCAGTACTTC.

This clonotype has only a few counts. This sequence joins TRBV12-3 or TRBV12-4 and TRBJ2-7; TRBD1 aligns across 9 bases. V lost 3 bases to trimming and J lost 2 bases; unmatched junction nucleotides: 11. This CDR3 spans 17 amino acids. The CDR3 region is CASSLEPGQGRTYEQYF. CDR3 DNA sequence: TGTGCCAGCAGTTTGGAACCGGGACAGGGAAGAACCTACGAGCAGTACTTC.

This clonotype was picked up a small number of times. The chain carries TRBV10-3 and TRBJ2-5, with D unclear. Trimming left V 6 bases short and J 5 bases short, with 16 bases between. Germline V gene lookup returns CDR1 ENHRY and CDR2 SYGVKD. This CDR3 region has 14 residues. The CDR3 is CAISPVQFRETQYF. CDR3 DNA: TGTGCCATCAGCCCCGTCCAGTTTAGGGAGACCCAGTACTTC.

This clonotype was found a few times. The chain has TRBV3-1 and TRBJ2-7, with D possibly matching TRBD1 (8 bases). This CDR3 comprises 16 residues. Trimming took 3 bases from V and 4 from J, leaving 19 bases between them. The V gene's germline CDR1 is LGHDT and CDR2 YNNKEL (reference sequence). The CDR3 spells CASSHTGGARFYEQYF. The CDR3 coding sequence is TGTGCCAGCAGCCACACAGGGGGGGCGCGTTTTTACGAGCAGTACTTC.

This clonotype was observed a handful of times. The gene calls are TRBV7-8 and TRBJ2-5; D possibly corresponds to TRBD2 (5 bases). The CDR3 has 14 residues. V was pared by 1 base and J by 6 bases, with 12 bases between. Germline-derived CDR1 and CDR2 are SGHVS and FQNEAQ. CDR3 loop: CASSLERDSKTQYF. The CDR3 DNA reads as TGTGCCAGCAGCTTAGAACGGGATAGCAAGACCCAGTACTTC.

The J gene is TRBJ2-3, the V gene TRBV4-3; 10 nucleotides agree with TRBD2. V was pared by 0 bases and J by 5 bases, with 8 bases of the junction left unmatched. CDR1 and CDR2 (germline): LGHNA, YSLEER. CDR3 length equals 17 residues. The CDR3 spells CASSQDLWTSGLDTQYF. The CDR3 DNA is TGCGCCAGCAGCCAAGACCTCTGGACTAGCGGTCTAGATACGCAGTATTTT.

This clonotype has a handful of counts. The rearrangement joins TRBV28 to TRBJ2-7; 7 nucleotides agree with TRBD1. The J segment lost 4 bases and the V segment lost 10 bases, leaving 10 bases of the junction unmatched. The CDR3 contains 13 residues. Germline V gives CDR1 MDHEN, CDR2 SYDVKM. In DNA form, the CDR3 reads TGTGCCACCAGACAGGGTCAAGAGTACGAGCAGTACTTC. It is translated as CATRQGQEYEQYF. Filled out from reference TRBV28 and TRBJ2-7, the complete variable domain reads DVKVTQSSRYLVKRTGEKVFLECVQDMDHENMFWYRQDPGLGLRLIYFSYDVKMKEKGDIPEGYSVSREKKERFSLILESASTNQTSMYLCATRQGQEYEQYFGPGTRLTVT.

This clonotype occurred a few times. This rearrangement joins TRBV18 to TRBJ2-3; 10 bases fit TRBD2. V dropped 2 bases and J dropped 6; count of bases not matched to a gene: 8. The CDR3 loop spans 16 amino acids. Per the germline V gene, CDR1 is KGHSH and CDR2 is LQKENI. CDR3 nucleotide sequence: TGTGCCAGCTCACCATCCCTAGCGGGAGAAGGGGATACGCAGTATTTT. This sequence encodes CASSPSLAGEGDTQYF.

This clonotype was recorded many times. The genes are TRBV18 and TRBJ2-7; D is possibly TRBD1 (5 bases). Trimming stripped 4 bases from V and 7 bases from J, with 20 bases between. Germline-derived CDR1 and CDR2 are KGHSH and LQKENI. The CDR3 totals 15 residues. The CDR3 DNA reads as TGTGCCAGCTCACTGGGCGGACATAGTGTACGTGAGCAGTACTTC. This gives the protein CASSLGGHSVREQYF.

This clonotype was recorded at least ten times. The V call is TRBV20-1, the J call TRBJ2-2; D is uncertain. The CDR3 contains 15 residues. The V and J ends lost 1 base and 1 base respectively, with 10 bases between them. Germline CDR1 DFQATT, CDR2 SNEGSKA (reference sequence). The CDR3, as DNA: TGCAGTGCTAGAGCCCGCCAGGTGAACACCGGGGAGCTGTTTTTT. Its translation: CSARARQVNTGELFF.

On this clonotype: Just one base apart from a much larger clone, this may be a read error. J is TRBJ2-1 and V is TRBV27; the match to TRBD2 covers 8 bases. Germline CDR1 reads MNHEY; CDR2 reads SMNVEV (reference sequence). The trim removed 3 bases at V and 8 bases at J, leaving 9 bases unmatched. This CDR3 region has 15 residues. This CDR3 reads CASSFDSGMIHEQFF. CDR3 sequence (DNA): TGTGCCAGCAGTTTTGATAGCGGGATGATCCATGAGCAGTTCTTC.

The chain is built from TRBV20-1 and TRBJ2-3, with TRBD2 matching 14 bases. CDR3 length: 16 residues. Germline lookup yields CDR1 DFQATT and CDR2 SNEGSKA (reference sequence). V shed 5 bases and J 5 bases; nucleotides not matched to a gene: 9. CDR3 DNA sequence: TGCAGTGCTCGGGGGACTAGCGGGAGTACGAGAGATACGCAGTATTTT. Translation gives CSARGTSGSTRDTQYF.

The chain recombines TRBV29-1 with TRBJ2-7, with no clear D. CDR1 and CDR2 (germline): SQVTM, ANQGSEA. The CDR3 has 14 residues. V dropped 5 bases and J dropped 0 bases, with 14 bases sitting between them. CDR3 nucleotide sequence: TGCAGCGTTTCTGGCCGCAGTGGCTCCTACGAGCAGTACTTC. Its protein is CSVSGRSGSYEQYF.

This clonotype was seen a few times. The chain uses TRBV5-1 and TRBJ2-1; D unresolved. CDR3 size: 16 residues. Germline V gene data show CDR1 as SGHRS and CDR2 as YFSETQ. V lost 0 bases and J lost 0, with 10 bases in between. CDR3 sequence reads: CASSLVRAGSYNEQFF. DNA for the CDR3: TGCGCCAGCAGCTTGGTTCGAGCAGGCTCCTACAATGAGCAGTTCTTC.

The sample holds a few counts of this clonotype. The chain has TRBV27 and TRBJ2-2; tentatively, D is TRBD1 (6 bases). V gave up 2 bases and J gave up 6 bases, with 13 bases separating them. Germline CDR1 MNHEY, CDR2 SMNVEV (reference sequence). The CDR3 covers 15 residues. The CDR3 here is CASSLDLGAAGELFF. The CDR3 DNA reads as TGTGCCAGCAGTTTAGATCTGGGGGCCGCCGGGGAGCTGTTTTTT.

This clonotype was detected many times. The chain is built from TRBV25-1 and TRBJ2-7, with 7 positions matching TRBD1. V lost 10 bases to trimming and J lost 3 bases; unmatched junction nucleotides: 15. Germline CDR1 reads MGHDK; CDR2 reads SYGVNS. This CDR3 region has 15 residues. The CDR3 sequence: CATSGDSGGYYEQYF. For the CDR3, the DNA is TGTGCCACCTCTGGGGACAGCGGAGGTTACTACGAGCAGTACTTC.

Many counts were recorded for this clonotype. The chain has TRBV7-8 and TRBJ2-2; D remains ambiguous. The CDR3 has 15 amino acids. The germline V and J ends were trimmed by 1 base and 12 bases, with 18 bases remaining between them. CDR1 and CDR2 from the germline V gene are SGHVS and FQNEAQ. CDR3 residues: CASSLVIPKGVKLFF. CDR3 bases: TGTGCCAGCAGCTTAGTCATACCCAAGGGTGTTAAGCTGTTTTTT.

This clonotype was recorded many times. DNA for the CDR3: TGCAGCGTTGAAGATAAAGTCGGTGGCTACACCTTC. Residues: CSVEDKVGGYTF. The chain links TRBV29-1 to TRBJ1-2, with D unresolved. CDR1 and CDR2 (germline): SQVTM, ANQGSEA. The V and J ends lost 0 bases and 7 bases respectively, with 9 bases between them. The CDR3 contains 12 residues.

The chain carries TRBV5-1 and TRBJ2-2; TRBD1 or TRBD2 may be the D gene (6 bases each). Germline CDR1 reads SGHRS; CDR2 reads YFSETQ. The CDR3 spans 16 residues. Trimming took off 3 bases at V and 2 bases at J, with 14 bases between the two ends. The CDR3 DNA follows: TGCGCCAGCAGCTCCCTTTCGGGGGCTAACACCGGGGAGCTGTTTTTT. It specifies CASSSLSGANTGELFF.

This clonotype was detected only a few times. Here the CDR3 DNA reads TGTGCCACCAGCAGAACGCCGAGCACAGATACGCAGTATTTT. It is translated as CATSRTPSTDTQYF. This chain connects TRBV15 to TRBJ2-3; no clear D gene. CDR3 length: 14 residues. Germline CDR1 is LNHNV and CDR2 is YYDKDF (reference sequence). V lost 2 bases, J lost 0 bases, and 6 bases lay in between. The full variable domain, with the rest looked up from reference TRBV15 and TRBJ2-3, is DAMVIQNPRYQVTQFGKPVTLSCSQTLNHNVMYWYQQKSSQAPKLLFHYYDKDFNNEADTPDNFQSRRPNTSFCFLDIRSPGLGDTAMYLCATSRTPSTDTQYFGPGTRLTVL.

This clonotype came up many times. The V gene is TRBV6-4, the J gene TRBJ2-3, with a weak D call TRBD2 (6 bases). This CDR3 is built from 15 residues. From germline, CDR1 is MRHNA and CDR2 SNTAGT. Trimming pared 6 bases from V and 2 bases from J, leaving 15 bases between. CDR3 DNA: TGTGCCAGCAGATCATCGGGACTTATCACAGATACGCAGTATTTT. It translates to CASRSSGLITDTQYF.

The chain joins TRBV7-9 to TRBJ2-5; D perhaps matches TRBD2 (6 bases). V lost 1 base and J 5 bases, leaving 11 bases between the germline ends. CDR1 and CDR2 from the germline V gene are SEHNR and FQNEAQ (reference sequence). The CDR3 spans 14 residues. The CDR3 DNA reads as TGTGCCAGCAGCTTAGGCCAGCGGGTGGAGACCCAGTACTTC. Encoded protein: CASSLGQRVETQYF.

V usage is TRBV7-3 and J usage is TRBJ2-3, with TRBD2 matching 8 bases. The CDR3 runs to 15 residues. The V gene end was trimmed by 3 bases and the J gene end by 0 bases; junction bases not matched to a gene: 2. Germline CDR1 is SGHTA and CDR2 is FQGTGA. The CDR3 is CASSFVAGSTDTQYF. DNA of the CDR3: TGTGCCAGCAGCTTTGTAGCGGGAAGCACAGATACGCAGTATTTT.

This chain links TRBV7-2 with TRBJ2-5; D gene ambiguous. The CDR3 covers 13 residues. V shed 5 bases and J shed 2 bases, with 9 bases lying between them. The germline CDR1 and CDR2 sequences are SGHTA and FQGNSA. CDR3 residues: CASSARTQETQYF. The CDR3 DNA is TGTGCCAGCAGCGCAAGAACGCAAGAGACCCAGTACTTC.

The rearrangement links TRBV5-4 to TRBJ1-6, with a weak D call TRBD1 (5 bases). V lost 4 bases and J 8 bases, leaving 16 bases between the germline ends. Germline V CDR1 and CDR2: SGHNT, YYREEE (reference sequence). The length of the CDR3 is 15 residues. The CDR3 DNA follows: TGTGCCAGCAGCAACCGAACAGGTTCCGATTCACCCCTCCACTTT. It encodes CASSNRTGSDSPLHF.